This TCR beta chain is drawn from a study of blood T cell repertoires in COVID-19. The wider study: Whether acute or convalescent, the COVID-19 samples came from the United States, Italy and Spain.

Measured with immunoSEQ multiplex PCR; TCRdb has only the in-frame clones, and not every one. The data contain 200,000 or so clones, 84% of them singletons. This CDR3 spans 15 amino acids. Germline V gene data show CDR1 as SGDLS and CDR2 as YYNGEE. The V gene end was trimmed by 0 bases and the J gene end by 10 bases; junction bases not matched to a gene: 10. The genes are TRBV9 and TRBJ2-1, with 7 positions matching TRBD2. The source of this sequence is a man aged 40-49 years who had recovered from COVID-19. The sequenced material came from peripheral blood. The CDR3 reads CASSVAGLVTGEQFF. DNA for the CDR3: TGTGCCAGCAGCGTAGCCGGACTAGTCACCGGCGAGCAGTTCTTC. The full variable domain, its missing parts supplied by reference TRBV9 and TRBJ2-1, is DSGVTQTPKHLITATGQRVTLRCSPRSGDLSVYWYQQSLDQGLQFLIQYYNGEERAKGNILERFSAQQFPDLHSELNLSSLELGDSALYFCASSVAGLVTGEQFFGPGTRLTVL.